This TCR beta chain was identified during a study of control samples from healthy donors and cancer patients. Germline CDR1 is LNHDA and CDR2 is SQIVND (reference sequence). The CDR3 runs to 15 residues. The V gene end was trimmed by 5 bases and the J gene end by 4 bases; junction bases not matched to a gene: 7. Measured with immunoSEQ multiplex PCR; TCRdb has only the in-frame clones, and not every one. The data hold about 35,000 clones, with about 93% observed a single time. The genes are TRBV19 and TRBJ2-1, with TRBD1 matching 8 bases. This receptor was taken from a man in his forties or fifties with colorectal cancer. Material for sequencing was PBMCs. CDR3 region: CASSPGTGVYNEQFF. DNA of the CDR3: TGTGCCAGTAGTCCCGGGACAGGCGTTTACAATGAGCAGTTCTTC.